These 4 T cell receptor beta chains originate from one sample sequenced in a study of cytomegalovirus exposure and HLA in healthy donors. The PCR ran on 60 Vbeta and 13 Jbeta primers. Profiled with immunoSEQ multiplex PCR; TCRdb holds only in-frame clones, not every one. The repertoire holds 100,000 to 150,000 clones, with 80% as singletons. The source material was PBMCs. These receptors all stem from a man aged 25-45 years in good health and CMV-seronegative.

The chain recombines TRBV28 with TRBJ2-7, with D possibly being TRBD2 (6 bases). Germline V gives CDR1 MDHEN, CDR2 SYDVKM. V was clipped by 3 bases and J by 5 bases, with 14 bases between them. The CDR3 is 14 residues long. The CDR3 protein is CASSFSGRGDEQYF. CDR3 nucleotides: TGTGCCAGCAGTTTCTCCGGGAGAGGCGACGAGCAGTACTTC.

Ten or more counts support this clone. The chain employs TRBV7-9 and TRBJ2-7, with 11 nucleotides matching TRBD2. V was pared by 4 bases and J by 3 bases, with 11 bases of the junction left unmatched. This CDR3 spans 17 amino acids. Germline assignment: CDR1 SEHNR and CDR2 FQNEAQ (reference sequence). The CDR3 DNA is TGTGCCAGCAGCTCCGAAAGACTAGCGGGACAAATCTACGAGCAGTACTTC. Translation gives CASSSERLAGQIYEQYF.

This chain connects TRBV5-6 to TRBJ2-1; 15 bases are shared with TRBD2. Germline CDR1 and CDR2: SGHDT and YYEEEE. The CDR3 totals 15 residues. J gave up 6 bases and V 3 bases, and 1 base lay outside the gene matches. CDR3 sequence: CASSSGLAGGNEQFF. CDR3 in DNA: TGTGCCAGCAGCTCGGGACTAGCGGGAGGCAATGAGCAGTTCTTC.

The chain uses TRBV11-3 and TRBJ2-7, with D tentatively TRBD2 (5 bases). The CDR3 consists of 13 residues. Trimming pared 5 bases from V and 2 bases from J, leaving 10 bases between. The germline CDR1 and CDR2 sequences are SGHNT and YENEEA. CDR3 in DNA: TGTGCCAGCAGCCCCTCAGCGGCCTACGAGCAGTACTTC. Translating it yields CASSPSAAYEQYF.